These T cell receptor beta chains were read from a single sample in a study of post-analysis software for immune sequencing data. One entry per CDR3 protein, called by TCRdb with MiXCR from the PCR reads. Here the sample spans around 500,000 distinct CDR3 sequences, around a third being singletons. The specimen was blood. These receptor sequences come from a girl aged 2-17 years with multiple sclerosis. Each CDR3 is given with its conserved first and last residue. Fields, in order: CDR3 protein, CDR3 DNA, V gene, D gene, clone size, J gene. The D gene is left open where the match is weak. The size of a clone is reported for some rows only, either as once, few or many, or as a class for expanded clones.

cdr3_aa: CASSLVGAYERYF
cdr3_nt: TGTGCCAGCAGCTTAGTGGGGGCCTACGAGCGGTACTTC
v_call: TRBV7-2
d_call: NA
clone_size: NA
j_call: TRBJ2-4

cdr3_aa: CASSPSPLSTDTQYF
cdr3_nt: TGCGCCAGCAGCCCGAGTCCGCTATCCACAGATACGCAGTATTTT
v_call: TRBV5-1
d_call: NA
clone_size: NA
j_call: TRBJ2-3

cdr3_aa: CSAGGTSGRETQYF
cdr3_nt: TGCAGTGCTGGGGGGACTAGCGGGAGGGAGACCCAGTACTTC
v_call: TRBV20-1
d_call: TRBD2
clone_size: NA
j_call: TRBJ2-5

cdr3_aa: CASSSHPGLGTDTQYF
cdr3_nt: TGCGCCAGCAGCTCTCACCCGGGACTAGGCACAGATACGCAGTATTTT
v_call: TRBV5-1
d_call: TRBD2
clone_size: NA
j_call: TRBJ2-3

cdr3_aa: CASSTQRGGVNEQFF
cdr3_nt: TGTGCCAGCAGCACCCAGCGGGGGGGTGTAAATGAGCAGTTCTTC
v_call: TRBV7-3
d_call: TRBD2
clone_size: many
j_call: TRBJ2-1

cdr3_aa: CSARGDRALAPNEQYF
cdr3_nt: TGCAGTGCTAGGGGAGACAGGGCCCTTGCGCCCAACGAGCAGTACTTC
v_call: TRBV20-1
d_call: TRBD1
clone_size: NA
j_call: TRBJ2-7

cdr3_aa: CASKATDDTEAFF
cdr3_nt: TGTGCCAGCAAGGCGACAGATGACACTGAAGCTTTCTTT
v_call: TRBV2
d_call: NA
clone_size: NA
j_call: TRBJ1-1

cdr3_aa: CASSQERTDQETQYF
cdr3_nt: TGCGCCAGCAGCCAAGAAAGGACAGACCAAGAGACCCAGTACTTC
v_call: TRBV4-1
d_call: NA
clone_size: few
j_call: TRBJ2-5

cdr3_aa: CSARAAGRLAKNIQYF
cdr3_nt: TGCAGTGCTAGAGCGGCCGGACGTCTAGCCAAAAACATTCAGTACTTC
v_call: TRBV20-1
d_call: NA
clone_size: NA
j_call: TRBJ2-4

cdr3_aa: CASSLISAGANIQYF
cdr3_nt: TGTGCCAGCAGCTTAATATCGGCAGGGGCGAACATTCAGTACTTC
v_call: TRBV7-2
d_call: NA
clone_size: few
j_call: TRBJ2-4

cdr3_aa: CASSSPGLRGTQYF
cdr3_nt: TGCGCCAGCAGCTCACCTGGACTTAGGGGTACCCAGTACTTC
v_call: TRBV5-1
d_call: NA
clone_size: few
j_call: TRBJ2-5

cdr3_aa: CASSRLLRYTF
cdr3_nt: TGTGCCAGCAGCCGTCTTCTGCGCTACACCTTC
v_call: TRBV25-1
d_call: NA
clone_size: NA
j_call: TRBJ1-2

cdr3_aa: CASSLAWQGNREQFF
cdr3_nt: TGTGCCAGCAGCTTAGCGTGGCAGGGGAATAGGGAGCAGTTCTTC
v_call: TRBV11-1
d_call: NA
clone_size: few
j_call: TRBJ2-1

cdr3_aa: CASSTIRGGQKISAVGEQFF
cdr3_nt: TGTGCCAGCAGCACCATCAGGGGGGGCCAGAAGATTTCTGCGGTTGGTGAGCAGTTCTTC
v_call: TRBV11-2
d_call: NA
clone_size: NA
j_call: TRBJ2-1

cdr3_aa: CSATLEAQHF
cdr3_nt: TGCAGTGCAACTCTCGAGGCCCAGCATTTT
v_call: TRBV20-1
d_call: NA
clone_size: NA
j_call: TRBJ1-5

cdr3_aa: CATSREGLETQYF
cdr3_nt: TGTGCCACCAGCAGAGAGGGACTTGAGACCCAGTACTTC
v_call: TRBV15
d_call: NA
clone_size: NA
j_call: TRBJ2-5

cdr3_aa: CSVGLANTDTQYF
cdr3_nt: TGCAGCGTTGGACTAGCTAACACAGATACGCAGTATTTT
v_call: TRBV29-1
d_call: TRBD2
clone_size: few
j_call: TRBJ2-3

cdr3_aa: CAIQLGGYNEQFF
cdr3_nt: TGTGCCATACAGCTAGGGGGTTACAATGAGCAGTTCTTC
v_call: TRBV10-3
d_call: NA
clone_size: many
j_call: TRBJ2-1

cdr3_aa: CASSSTGPSRKNIQYF
cdr3_nt: TGTGCCAGCAGCTCCACGGGACCCTCGCGCAAAAACATTCAGTACTTC
v_call: TRBV11-2
d_call: NA
clone_size: NA
j_call: TRBJ2-4

cdr3_aa: CASSRQAFRHNEQFF
cdr3_nt: TGCGCCAGCAGCCGGCAGGCGTTTAGGCATAATGAGCAGTTCTTC
v_call: TRBV5-1
d_call: NA
clone_size: few
j_call: TRBJ2-1

cdr3_aa: CSASNPGGYEQYF
cdr3_nt: TGCAGTGCTAGCAATCCAGGGGGGTACGAGCAGTACTTC
v_call: TRBV20-1
d_call: NA
clone_size: NA
j_call: TRBJ2-7

cdr3_aa: CASSLGGLNTEAFF
cdr3_nt: TGTGCCAGCAGTTTAGGGGGGCTGAACACTGAAGCTTTCTTT
v_call: TRBV12-3/TRBV12-4
d_call: NA
clone_size: many
j_call: TRBJ1-1

cdr3_aa: CSAPPTGGCYEQYF
cdr3_nt: TGCAGTGCCCCCCCGACAGGGGGCTGCTACGAGCAGTACTTC
v_call: TRBV20-1
d_call: TRBD1
clone_size: NA
j_call: TRBJ2-7

cdr3_aa: CASSLDGTVRNYGYTF
cdr3_nt: TGTGCCAGCAGCTTGGACGGGACAGTTCGTAACTATGGCTACACCTTC
v_call: TRBV7-2
d_call: TRBD1
clone_size: few
j_call: TRBJ1-2

cdr3_aa: CAIMGRGRGYNEQFF
cdr3_nt: TGTGCCATCATGGGGAGGGGACGTGGCTACAATGAGCAGTTCTTC
v_call: TRBV10-3
d_call: TRBD2
clone_size: few
j_call: TRBJ2-1

cdr3_aa: CASSEPTGWGRDTQYF
cdr3_nt: TGTGCCAGCAGTGAACCCACCGGGTGGGGGCGAGATACGCAGTATTTT
v_call: TRBV6-1
d_call: NA
clone_size: few
j_call: TRBJ2-3

cdr3_aa: CASSPSPSRGGNTDTQYF
cdr3_nt: TGTGCCAGCAGCCCAAGCCCCTCCCGCGGGGGTAACACAGATACGCAGTATTTT
v_call: TRBV3-1
d_call: TRBD2
clone_size: NA
j_call: TRBJ2-3

cdr3_aa: CASSLGAGATGELFF
cdr3_nt: TGTGCCAGCAGCTTAGGGGCGGGTGCCACCGGGGAGCTGTTTTTT
v_call: TRBV11-2
d_call: NA
clone_size: NA
j_call: TRBJ2-2

cdr3_aa: CASSQEGARKAFF
cdr3_nt: TGTGCCAGCAGCCAAGAGGGGGCCCGGAAAGCTTTCTTT
v_call: TRBV14
d_call: NA
clone_size: NA
j_call: TRBJ1-1

cdr3_aa: CASSFMTREETQYF
cdr3_nt: TGCGCCAGCAGCTTTATGACTAGAGAAGAGACCCAGTACTTC
v_call: TRBV5-1
d_call: NA
clone_size: NA
j_call: TRBJ2-5

cdr3_aa: CASSPDAGEQPQHF
cdr3_nt: TGTGCCAGCAGCCCGGATGCGGGGGAGCAGCCCCAGCATTTT
v_call: TRBV3-1
d_call: NA
clone_size: NA
j_call: TRBJ1-5

cdr3_aa: CASSQDSGARAFF
cdr3_nt: TGTGCCAGCAGCCAAGATTCGGGGGCAAGAGCTTTCTTT
v_call: TRBV6-5
d_call: NA
clone_size: NA
j_call: TRBJ1-1

cdr3_aa: CASSFERGVQDTQYF
cdr3_nt: TGTGCCAGCAGCTTCGAGCGGGGGGTTCAAGATACGCAGTATTTT
v_call: TRBV7-2
d_call: TRBD2
clone_size: few
j_call: TRBJ2-3

cdr3_aa: CASSLGATTDTQYF
cdr3_nt: TGTGCCAGCAGCTTAGGAGCCACTACAGATACGCAGTATTTT
v_call: TRBV11-2
d_call: NA
clone_size: many
j_call: TRBJ2-3

cdr3_aa: CASSQVRTEIYGYTF
cdr3_nt: TGCGCCAGCAGCCAAGTTCGGACAGAAATATATGGCTACACCTTC
v_call: TRBV4-1
d_call: NA
clone_size: few
j_call: TRBJ1-2

cdr3_aa: CSASKVVGDTQYF
cdr3_nt: TGCAGTGCTAGTAAGGTGGTCGGAGATACGCAGTATTTT
v_call: TRBV20-1
d_call: NA
clone_size: NA
j_call: TRBJ2-3

cdr3_aa: CAREDSYNEQFF
cdr3_nt: TGTGCCAGGGAGGACAGCTACAATGAGCAGTTCTTC
v_call: TRBV6-5
d_call: NA
clone_size: once
j_call: TRBJ2-1

cdr3_aa: CASSLEGGPNTQYF
cdr3_nt: TGTGCCAGCAGCTTAGAGGGGGGGCCAAATACGCAGTATTTT
v_call: TRBV7-2
d_call: NA
clone_size: NA
j_call: TRBJ2-3

cdr3_aa: CASSPRDHPQETQYF
cdr3_nt: TGTGCCAGCAGCCCTCGGGACCACCCCCAAGAGACCCAGTACTTC
v_call: TRBV9
d_call: NA
clone_size: few
j_call: TRBJ2-5

cdr3_aa: CASSWYGGQETQYF
cdr3_nt: TGCGCCAGCAGCTGGTACGGGGGGCAAGAGACCCAGTACTTC
v_call: TRBV5-1
d_call: TRBD2
clone_size: few
j_call: TRBJ2-5

cdr3_aa: CAGSPRVTTDTQYF
cdr3_nt: TGTGCCGGCAGTCCCAGAGTGACCACGGATACGCAGTATTTT
v_call: TRBV12-3/TRBV12-4
d_call: NA
clone_size: NA
j_call: TRBJ2-3

cdr3_aa: CASRPNPFGTGEEAFF
cdr3_nt: TGTGCCAGCAGACCCAATCCGTTCGGGACAGGGGAAGAAGCTTTCTTT
v_call: TRBV9
d_call: TRBD1
clone_size: once
j_call: TRBJ1-1

cdr3_aa: CASSYWKGAQETQYF
cdr3_nt: TGTGCCAGCAGTTATTGGAAGGGGGCGCAAGAGACCCAGTACTTC
v_call: TRBV6-6
d_call: TRBD1
clone_size: NA
j_call: TRBJ2-5

cdr3_aa: CATQQGANYNEQFF
cdr3_nt: TGTGCCACCCAACAGGGGGCTAACTACAATGAGCAGTTCTTC
v_call: TRBV24-1
d_call: TRBD1
clone_size: few
j_call: TRBJ2-1